This section outlines one T cell receptor beta chain sequence together with its context. Its antigen is not known. This specimen comes from a study of cytotoxic CD8 clonotypes in ibrutinib-treated CLL. Study-wide findings and caveats: Contraction or stability on treatment characterized the public clonotypes, which were uncommon. Ibrutinib response saw clonality rise, and progression saw it return toward baseline.

The CDR3 runs 15 residues. CDR1 is MNHEY and CDR2 is SMNVEV in the germline V gene (reference sequence). V was cut by 5 bases and J by 1 base, with 15 bases left in between. Investigators sought sequencing depths of between 1 in 200,000 and 1 in 1 million T cells. Here immunoSEQ multiplex PCR was the method, and the copy in TCRdb shows in-frame clones only, minus some. The sample holds 150,000 to 200,000 clones, more than 70% seen once. V gene TRBV27 combines with J gene TRBJ2-7; a weak D match, TRBD2 (6 bases). The clonotype comes from a human donor with chronic lymphocytic leukemia. The sample in question was PBMCs, obtained at disease progression, from a patient treated with ibrutinib. The CDR3 here is CASSTNRAGSYEQYF. The DNA for the CDR3 is TGTGCCAGCAGTACCAACCGGGCGGGGTCCTACGAGCAGTACTTC.